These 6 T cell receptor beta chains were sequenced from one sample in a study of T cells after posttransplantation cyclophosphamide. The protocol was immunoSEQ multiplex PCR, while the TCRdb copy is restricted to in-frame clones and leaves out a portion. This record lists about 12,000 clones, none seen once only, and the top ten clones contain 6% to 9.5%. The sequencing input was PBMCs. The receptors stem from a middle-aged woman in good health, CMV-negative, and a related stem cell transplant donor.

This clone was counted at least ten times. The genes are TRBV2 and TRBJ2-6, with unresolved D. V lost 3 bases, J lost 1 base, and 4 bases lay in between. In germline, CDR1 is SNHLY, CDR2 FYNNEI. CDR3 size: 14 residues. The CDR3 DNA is TGTGCCAGCAGTGATACATCTGGGGCCAACGTCCTGACTTTC. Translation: CASSDTSGANVLTF.

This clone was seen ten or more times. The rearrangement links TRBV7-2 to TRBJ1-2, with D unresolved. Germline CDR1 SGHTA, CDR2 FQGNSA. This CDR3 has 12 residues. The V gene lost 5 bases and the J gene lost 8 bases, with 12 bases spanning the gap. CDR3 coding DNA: TGTGCCAGCAGCCCGACGGGGTTGGGCTACACCTTC. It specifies CASSPTGLGYTF.

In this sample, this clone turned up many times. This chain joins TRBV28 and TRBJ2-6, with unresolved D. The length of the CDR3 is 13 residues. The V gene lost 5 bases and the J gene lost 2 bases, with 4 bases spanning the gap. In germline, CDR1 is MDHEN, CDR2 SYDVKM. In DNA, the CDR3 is TGTGCCAGCAGTCTTCCTGGGGCCAACGTCCTGACTTTC. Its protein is CASSLPGANVLTF.

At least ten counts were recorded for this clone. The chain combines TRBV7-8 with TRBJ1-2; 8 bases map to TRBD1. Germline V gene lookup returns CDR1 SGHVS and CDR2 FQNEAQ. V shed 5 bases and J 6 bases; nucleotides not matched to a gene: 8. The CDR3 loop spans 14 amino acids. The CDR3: CASSPRTGPDGYTF. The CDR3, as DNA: TGTGCCAGCAGCCCGAGGACAGGGCCGGATGGCTACACCTTC.

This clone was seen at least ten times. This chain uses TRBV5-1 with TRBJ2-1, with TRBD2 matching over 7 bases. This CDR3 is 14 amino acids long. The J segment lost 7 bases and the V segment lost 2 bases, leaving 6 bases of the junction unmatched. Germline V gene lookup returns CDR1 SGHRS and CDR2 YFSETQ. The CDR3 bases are TGCGCCAGCAGCTTTTTAGGGGAGGGGAATGAGCAGTTCTTC. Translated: CASSFLGEGNEQFF.

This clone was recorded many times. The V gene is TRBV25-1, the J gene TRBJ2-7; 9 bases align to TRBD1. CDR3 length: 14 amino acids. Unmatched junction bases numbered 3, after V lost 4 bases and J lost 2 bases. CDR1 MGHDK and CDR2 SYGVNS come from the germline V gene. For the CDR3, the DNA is TGTGCCAGCAGTGGATGGACAGGGGCCTACGAGCAGTACTTC. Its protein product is CASSGWTGAYEQYF.